This TCR beta chain is from a study of shared clonotypes between healthy human individuals. Without sorting, samples used tens of millions of PBMCs for genomic DNA. For each subset, genomic DNA was distributed in equal portions over several immunoSEQ plates. Produced via immunoSEQ multiplex PCR; TCRdb's table is partial and in-frame only. The sample records about half a million clones, about 84% being singletons. The CDR3 length is 13 residues. Trimming removed 6 bases from V and 2 bases from J, with 11 bases in between. Germline loops: CDR1 SGDLS, CDR2 YYNGEE. The sequence was obtained from a woman aged 35 to 49 in good health. Some clones in this sample may be carry-over from other donors' samples. The V and J genes are TRBV9 and TRBJ2-5, with D tentatively TRBD2 (5 bases). Sequenced input: PBMCs. In DNA form, the CDR3 reads TGTGCCAGCAATCGACTACCTCAAGAGACCCAGTACTTC. It specifies CASNRLPQETQYF.